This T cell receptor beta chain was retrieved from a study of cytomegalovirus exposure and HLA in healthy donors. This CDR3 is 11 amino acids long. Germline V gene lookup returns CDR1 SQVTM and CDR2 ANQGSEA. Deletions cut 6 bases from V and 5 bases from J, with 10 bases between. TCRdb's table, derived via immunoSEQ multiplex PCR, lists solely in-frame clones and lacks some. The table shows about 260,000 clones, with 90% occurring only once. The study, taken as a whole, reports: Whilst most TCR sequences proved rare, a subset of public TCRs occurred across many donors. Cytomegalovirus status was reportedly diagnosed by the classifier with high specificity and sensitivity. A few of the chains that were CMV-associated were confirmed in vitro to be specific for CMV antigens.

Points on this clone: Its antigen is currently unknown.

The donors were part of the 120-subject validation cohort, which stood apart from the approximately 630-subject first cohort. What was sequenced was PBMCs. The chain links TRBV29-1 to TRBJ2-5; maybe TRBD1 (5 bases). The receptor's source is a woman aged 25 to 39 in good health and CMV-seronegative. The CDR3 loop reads CSVGVVETQYF. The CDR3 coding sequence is TGCAGCGTAGGGGTGGTGGAGACCCAGTACTTC.